Sequencing of this T cell receptor beta chain was carried out in a study of T cell responses to AZD1222 COVID-19 vaccine (dated by TCRdb to the early 2020s). General notes on the study: TCR sequencing covered roughly 230 trial participants: around 210 given two doses of AZD1222 and approximately 25 given two doses of MenACWY control vaccine. Trial participants were enrolled by age into subgroups of 18-55, 56-69 and 70-plus years, and 148, 28 and 57 TCR-sequenced participants, respectively, were included in these subgroups. The study at large found these results: The vaccine-associated CD4 TCRs covered the entire spike protein, and the dominant responses fell in regions 160-218 and 743-854. The 56-69-year group was small, and its depth increase did not reach significance, likely because of low power. Conclusions about previously exposed vaccinees are limited, since just five to seven AZD1222 recipients were seropositive for SARS-CoV-2 at baseline. Participants were mostly white British, with more females than males. The authors suggested clonal diversity may have been underestimated. After two AZD1222 doses, both the breadth and the depth of spike-specific TCRs were significantly higher than at day 0 and than in MenACWY recipients. Because no day 14 peak-response samples were available, repertoires were characterized only after the peak T cell response. Nearly half of unique spike-specific TCRs reportedly recognized epitopes outside regions mutated in the B.1.351 and B.1.1.7 variants.

In the paper's terms, the time point label means: about 28 days (+/-7) after the second vaccine dose. AZD1222 recipients given second doses at about 4 weeks or at about 12 weeks were pooled, since spike-specific TCR depth and breadth were not found to differ between the two schedules. The vaccinee samples were drawn from two UK trials, COV001 and COV002, one of which was a single-blind randomized controlled phase 2/3 trial testing AZD1222 (ChAdOx1 nCoV-19) in healthy adults. For TCRbeta chain sequencing, PBMC samples were collected from trial participants at day 0 and at day 28 after the second dose. Details on this clone: Its antigen is not yet known. No much larger clone is present one base from it, and per-base qualities are unavailable.

The CDR3 has 12 amino acids, counting the end cysteine and phenylalanine. Here the CDR3 DNA is all that survives: 36 bases in frame from base 1. V drops 4 bases and J drops 4 bases, leaving 7 bases in between. As encoded in the germline V gene (reference sequence), CDR1 is LGHDT while CDR2 is YNNKEL. The CDR3 regions of human TCRbeta chains were analyzed by immunosequencing. Turning to the authors' computational methods: Repertoire TCRs were matched against a reference library of SARS-CoV-2-specific TCRs generated with the MIRA antigen-specificity platform. Breadth meant the fraction of unique TCRs that were SARS-CoV-2-associated, whereas depth meant the fraction of total T cells that were SARS-CoV-2-associated. Using the MIRA data, every spike-specific TCR was mapped to the spike region that the TCR reacted to and assigned to either a CD4 or a CD8 class. Log10-transformed breadth and depth values were compared by one-way ANOVA with Sidak's multiple comparisons tests. This is the immuneACCESS table as TCRdb keeps it, with only in-frame sequences that have V and J called. A part of the clones is gone; compared with another copy, unresolved V genes explain less than half, and the rest is unexplained. From that table come the V and J calls and clone size; the DNA was used to work out D and trimming. A total of under 100,000 clones appear in this sample, approximately 85% of them only once. The ten largest clones capture about 12% of the sample.

This sequence uses TRBV3-1 (or the pseudogene TRBV3-2) and TRBJ1-2; the D segment could be TRBD1, given 5 matching bases. This sequence was found in an adult who received the AZD1222 COVID-19 vaccine. The input for sequencing was peripheral blood, taken 28 days after the second AZD1222 dose. This receptor carries the CDR3 CASSPDSYGYTF. The DNA reads as follows: TGTGCCAGCAGCCCCGACAGCTATGGCTACACCTTC.